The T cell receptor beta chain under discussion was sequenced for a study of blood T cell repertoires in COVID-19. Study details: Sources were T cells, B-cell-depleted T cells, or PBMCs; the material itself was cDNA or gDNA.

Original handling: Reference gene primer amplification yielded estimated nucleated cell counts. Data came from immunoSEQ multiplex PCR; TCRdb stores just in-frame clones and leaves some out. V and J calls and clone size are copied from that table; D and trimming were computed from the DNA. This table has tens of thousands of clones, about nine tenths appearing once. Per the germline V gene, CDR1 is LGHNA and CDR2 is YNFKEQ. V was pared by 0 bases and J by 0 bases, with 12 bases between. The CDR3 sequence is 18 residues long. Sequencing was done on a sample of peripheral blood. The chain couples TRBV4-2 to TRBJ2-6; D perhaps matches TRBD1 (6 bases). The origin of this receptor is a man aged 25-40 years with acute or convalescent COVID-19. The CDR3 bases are TGTGCCAGCAGCCAAGATCCCACAGGGAACTCTGGGGCCAACGTCCTGACTTTC. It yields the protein CASSQDPTGNSGANVLTF.